One and the same sample provided the 30 T cell receptor beta chains below, sequenced in a study of T cells in Graves' hyperthyroidism and ophthalmopathy. TCR beta CDR3 sequences were amplified from RNA transcripts. When the TCR CDR3 underwent first-round RT-PCR, the HTBI primer set was used. TCRdb reanalysed the multiplex PCR reads using MiXCR and keeps one entry per CDR3 protein. The table has approximately 530,000 distinct CDR3 sequences, approximately 15% seen once; the top ten hold 18%. The sequenced sample consisted of blood. These receptors originate from a woman aged 18-30 years with Graves' hyperthyroidism.

This clonotype was counted many times. The chain links TRBV12-3 or TRBV12-4 to TRBJ2-1; possible D gene TRBD1, 5 bases. The CDR3 is 15 residues long. Trimming stripped 0 bases from V and 4 bases from J, with 10 bases between. The CDR3: CASSLAPGKYNEQFF. CDR3 bases: TGTGCCAGCAGTTTAGCCCCAGGGAAATACAATGAGCAGTTCTTC.

This chain links TRBV6-2 or TRBV6-3 with TRBJ2-7; 12 nucleotides align to TRBD2. In germline, CDR1 is MNHEY, CDR2 SVGEGT. The V segment lost 2 bases and the J segment 3 bases; nucleotides outside the gene matches: 8. The CDR3 spans 17 residues. Written as DNA, the CDR3 is TGTGCCAGCAGTTACCACTTCGGACTAGCGGGATGCTACGAGCAGTACTTC. This gives the protein CASSYHFGLAGCYEQYF.

This clonotype was observed many times. V and J are TRBV2 and TRBJ2-1; TRBD2 matches at 11 bases. Germline V gene data show CDR1 as SNHLY and CDR2 as FYNNEI. The CDR3 loop spans 15 amino acids. The V and J ends lost 5 bases and 8 bases, in that order; junction bases with no gene match: 8. The chain's CDR3 is CASSRLAGFDDEQFF. CDR3 DNA: TGTGCCAGCAGTCGACTAGCGGGATTCGACGATGAGCAGTTCTTC.

This clonotype was counted at least ten times. The CDR3 region is CASSGNGGAYEQYF. The CDR3 bases are TGTGCCAGCAGCGGCAATGGGGGGGCCTACGAGCAGTACTTC. The J gene is TRBJ2-7, the V gene TRBV6-2 or TRBV6-3; 7 bases are shared with TRBD2. Trimming took 6 bases from V and 2 from J; bases not matched to a gene: 7. The CDR3 consists of 14 residues. Germline values: CDR1 MNHEY, CDR2 SVGEGT.

The sample holds many counts of this clonotype. This chain links TRBV10-3 with TRBJ2-7; no clear D. Germline CDR1 and CDR2: ENHRY and SYGVKD. The V gene lost 4 bases and the J gene lost 2 bases, with 9 bases spanning the gap. The CDR3 length is 13 residues. CDR3 DNA sequence: TGTGCCATCAGTGGCCCAAGCACCTACGAGCAGTACTTC. Translation: CAISGPSTYEQYF.

This clonotype was detected many times. The chain uses TRBV7-8 and TRBJ2-5, with D hard to call. Germline CDR1 is SGHVS and CDR2 is FQNEAQ. V lost 0 bases and J lost 10, with 9 bases in between. This CDR3 spans 12 amino acids. CDR3 loop: CASSLALRGQYF. In DNA form, the CDR3 reads TGTGCCAGCAGCTTAGCGCTTAGAGGCCAGTACTTC.

The chain is built from TRBV20-1 and TRBJ2-2, with 8 bases that match TRBD1. Trimming at V came to 6 bases and at J to 5 bases, leaving 5 bases not matched to a gene. The CDR3 is 13 amino acids. Germline assignment: CDR1 DFQATT and CDR2 SNEGSKA (reference sequence). CDR3 amino acids: CSATDRGTGELFF. CDR3 sequence (DNA): TGCAGTGCGACCGACAGGGGAACCGGGGAGCTGTTTTTT.

This clonotype came up a few times. The chain employs TRBV19 and TRBJ2-2; TRBD1 matches 7 bases. Germline V gene lookup returns CDR1 LNHDA and CDR2 SQIVND (reference sequence). V was pared by 7 bases and J by 7 bases, with 3 bases of the junction left unmatched. The CDR3 totals 12 residues. CDR3 in DNA: TGTGCCAGTAATCCAGGGGGCGGGGAGCTGTTTTTT. Translating gives CASNPGGGELFF. The variable domain in full, with the rest retrieved from reference TRBV19 and TRBJ2-2, is DGGITQSPKYLFRKEGQNVTLSCEQNLNHDAMYWYRQDPGQGLRLIYYSQIVNDFQKGDIAEGYSVSREKKESFPLTVTSAQKNPTAFYLCASNPGGGELFFGEGSRLTVL.

V and J are TRBV12-3 or TRBV12-4 and TRBJ2-5; D is perhaps TRBD2 (5 bases). CDR3 length equals 15 residues. V gave up 3 bases and J gave up 0 bases, with 11 bases separating them. The CDR3: CASSFPGGYQETQYF. CDR3 bases: TGTGCCAGCAGTTTCCCCGGCGGGTACCAAGAGACCCAGTACTTC.

This rearrangement joins TRBV25-1 to TRBJ2-7; D is undetermined. Trimming cost V 2 bases and J 2 bases, with 7 bases left between them. Per germline, CDR1 MGHDK and CDR2 SYGVNS. The CDR3 contains 13 residues. CDR3 nucleotide sequence: TGTGCCAGCAGTGAACCCCCTGCCTACGAGCAGTACTTC. This codes for CASSEPPAYEQYF.

This clonotype has just a few counts. This chain uses TRBV2 with TRBJ2-2; TRBD1 matches 8 bases. With V trimmed by 4 bases and J by 4 bases, 5 bases remained unmatched. CDR1 is SNHLY, CDR2 FYNNEI, per germline. This CDR3 has 15 amino acids. CDR3 in DNA: TGTGCCAGCAGTGTGGACAGGGTTCCCACCGGGGAGCTGTTTTTT. Residues: CASSVDRVPTGELFF.

This clonotype was seen at least ten times. V is TRBV7-8 and J is TRBJ2-7; D gene unclear. Germline-derived CDR1 and CDR2 are SGHVS and FQNEAQ. The CDR3 is 14 residues long. Trimming left V 1 base short and J 1 base short, with 8 bases between. This CDR3 is CASSLGAGSYEQYF. CDR3 DNA: TGTGCCAGCAGCTTAGGGGCAGGATCCTACGAGCAGTACTTC.

The table lists this clonotype with many counts. The chain recombines TRBV20-1 with TRBJ2-7, with 7 positions matching TRBD2. The CDR3 consists of 13 residues. The germline gives CDR1 DFQATT, CDR2 SNEGSKA (reference sequence). Germline trimming cut 4 bases from V and 2 bases from J; bases unmatched to any gene: 5. The chain's CDR3 is CSATPAGTYEQYF. CDR3 sequence (DNA): TGCAGTGCTACCCCAGCGGGAACCTACGAGCAGTACTTC.

Comment on this clonotype: The DNA is left out, because the CDR3 cannot be placed on it with certainty; the CDR3 is given as TCRdb lists it. J is TRBJ2-2 and V is TRBV24-1; the table's D gene call, TRBD1, was not cross checked with the DNA. Germline-derived CDR1 and CDR2 are KGHDR and SFDVKD. 16 amino acids form the CDR3, both terminal residues included. The CDR3 loop is CATSDFRGRNTGELFF.

There are many counts of this clonotype. The chain uses TRBV6-1 and TRBJ2-7, with D perhaps matching TRBD1 or TRBD2 (5 bases each). The V end lost 6 bases, the J end lost 5 bases, and 17 bases lay between the germline ends. The CDR3 extends over 14 amino acids. Germline V lookup: CDR1 MNHNS, CDR2 SASEGT. CDR3 protein: CASSRRGGVDEQYF. CDR3 in DNA: TGTGCCAGCAGCCGCCGGGGCGGAGTGGACGAGCAGTACTTC.

This clonotype has ten or more counts. J is TRBJ2-1 and V is TRBV7-6; D may be TRBD2 (5 bases). Trimming pared 2 bases from V and 6 bases from J, leaving 8 bases between. The CDR3 extends over 13 amino acids. CDR1 and CDR2 from the germline V gene are SGHVS and FNYEAQ. The DNA for the CDR3 is TGTGCCAGCAGCTTACACGAGGGCAATGAGCAGTTCTTC. Residues: CASSLHEGNEQFF.

This clonotype has at least ten counts. The J gene is TRBJ2-3, the V gene TRBV18; 10 bases fit TRBD2. The V and J ends lost 6 bases and 9 bases, in that order; junction bases with no gene match: 12. In germline, CDR1 is KGHSH, CDR2 LQKENI. The CDR3 contains 15 residues. CDR3 sequence reads: CASSAALAGARTQYF. The CDR3 nucleotides are TGTGCCAGCTCGGCCGCCCTAGCGGGGGCTCGAACGCAGTATTTT.

This clonotype appeared many times. CDR3 bases: TGTGCCAGCAGTTACCGGAAACCCAGCGGGCCAAACAATGAGCAGTTCTTC. Translation: CASSYRKPSGPNNEQFF. The J gene is TRBJ2-1, the V gene TRBV6-5, with D possibly TRBD2 on 6 matching bases. CDR1 MNHEY and CDR2 SVGAGI come from the germline V gene. The germline V and J ends were trimmed by 2 bases and 5 bases, with 19 bases remaining between them. The CDR3 totals 17 residues.

In regard to this clonotype: At one end, the junction sequence differs from germline, possibly due to a read error. The chain couples TRBV10-3 to TRBJ2-1; no clear D gene. The CDR3 loop spans 13 amino acids. The V gene's germline CDR1 is ENHRY and CDR2 SYGVKD. CDR3 protein: CAIRSVGRGERFF. CDR3 DNA sequence: TGTGCCATCAGGAGTGTGGGTCGTGGTGAGCGGTTCTTC.

This clonotype has ten or more counts. The chain joins TRBV28 to TRBJ1-2, with D possibly TRBD1 on 6 matching bases. The CDR3 consists of 16 residues. Per germline, CDR1 MDHEN and CDR2 SYDVKM. Trimming shortened V by 6 bases and J by 7 bases, and 24 bases separated the two germline ends. In DNA, the CDR3 is TGTGCCAGCAGCCCCTCGTCCCCCGGGGGCCCTGGTGGCTACACCTTC. As protein: CASSPSSPGGPGGYTF.

This clonotype was counted only a few times. The V and J genes are TRBV6-5 and TRBJ1-1; 8 bases match TRBD1. The ends lost 4 bases at V and 5 bases at J; junction bases unmatched: 6. The germline CDR1 and CDR2 sequences are MNHEY and SVGAGI. The CDR3 sequence is 14 residues long. For the CDR3, the DNA is TGTGCCAGCAGTTCCAGCTACAGGGGGACTGAAGCTTTCTTT. It encodes CASSSSYRGTEAFF.

The sample holds many counts of this clonotype. J is TRBJ2-1 and V is TRBV2, with D maybe TRBD1 (5 bases). With 7 bases removed from V and 9 bases from J, the gap between germline ends came to 16 bases. Germline assignment: CDR1 SNHLY and CDR2 FYNNEI. CDR3 length: 13 amino acids. The CDR3 loop reads CASTIKGQGEQFF. The CDR3 region has the DNA TGTGCCAGCACTATCAAAGGCCAGGGTGAGCAGTTCTTC.

This clonotype showed up many times. This chain uses TRBV7-9 with TRBJ1-3; D call uncertain. Trimming pared 6 bases from V and 0 bases from J, leaving 12 bases between. Looked up from germline, CDR1 is SEHNR and CDR2 is FQNEAQ (reference sequence). The CDR3 contains 15 residues. The CDR3 DNA reads TGTGCCAGCAGGTCCGTGAGGAGCTCTGGAAACACCATATATTTT. Its protein product is CASRSVRSSGNTIYF.

This chain uses TRBV4-1 with TRBJ2-1; 11 bases map to TRBD2. Germline V gene sequence: CDR1 MGHRA, CDR2 YSYEKL. The CDR3 covers 15 residues. V lost 2 bases and J lost 10; bases outside the gene matches: 7. This CDR3 is CASSQTGTSGSEQFF. Written as DNA, the CDR3 is TGCGCCAGCAGCCAAACCGGGACTAGCGGCTCCGAGCAGTTCTTC.

This clonotype was detected ten times or more. The chain uses TRBV20-1 and TRBJ1-5; TRBD1 is a possible D gene (6 bases). V was shortened by 3 bases and J by 6 bases, with 12 bases between the two germline ends. The length of the CDR3 is 13 residues. Germline V gene lookup returns CDR1 DFQATT and CDR2 SNEGSKA (reference sequence). CDR3 nucleotide sequence: TGCAGTGCTAGGTCAGGGGTTAGTCAGCCCCAGCATTTT. Translating gives CSARSGVSQPQHF.

In regard to this clonotype: A much larger clone sits a single nucleotide away, making a read error possible. This rearrangement joins TRBV13 to TRBJ2-5, with D perhaps being TRBD1 or TRBD2 (6 bases each). The germline V and J ends were trimmed by 7 bases and 7 bases, with 10 bases remaining between them. From germline, CDR1 is PRHDT and CDR2 FYEKMQ (reference sequence). The CDR3 loop spans 11 amino acids. CDR3 sequence reads: CASNGGRTQYF. In DNA form, the CDR3 reads TGTGCCAGCAATGGGGGGCGGACCCAGTACTTC.

This clonotype was counted many times. This sequence joins TRBV7-2 and TRBJ1-2; the D is unclear. Germline loops: CDR1 SGHTA, CDR2 FQGNSA. The V gene lost 1 base and the J gene lost 8 bases, with 14 bases spanning the gap. The CDR3 is 14 amino acids. The CDR3 protein is CASSLEHLTGGYTF. As DNA, the CDR3 is TGTGCCAGCAGCTTAGAGCATCTAACGGGGGGCTACACCTTC.

This clonotype came up many times. This rearrangement joins TRBV28 to TRBJ2-3, with 13 bases lining up with TRBD2. The CDR3 runs 16 residues. J lost 2 bases, V lost 6 bases, and 5 bases had no gene match. Germline CDR1 and CDR2: MDHEN and SYDVKM. This CDR3 is CASSPLAGGSTDTQYF. CDR3 coding DNA: TGTGCCAGCAGCCCACTAGCGGGAGGGTCCACAGATACGCAGTATTTT.

Many counts were recorded for this clonotype. The gene calls are TRBV28 and TRBJ1-5, with TRBD1 matching over 8 bases. CDR1 is MDHEN and CDR2 is SYDVKM in the germline V gene. J gave up 7 bases and V 6 bases, and 8 bases lay outside the gene matches. The CDR3 is made up of 14 amino acids. In DNA form, the CDR3 reads TGTGCCAGCAGCGTCAGGGGGCGTTCGCAGCCCCAGCATTTT. This gives the protein CASSVRGRSQPQHF. The full variable domain, its missing parts supplied by reference TRBV28 and TRBJ1-5, is DVKVTQSSRYLVKRTGEKVFLECVQDMDHENMFWYRQDPGLGLRLIYFSYDVKMKEKGDIPEGYSVSREKKERFSLILESASTNQTSMYLCASSVRGRSQPQHFGDGTRLSIL.

This clonotype was seen a few times. This may arise from a read error, as a much more abundant clone is one base away. The chain is built from TRBV4-1 and TRBJ1-1; D remains unclear. Trimming cost V 4 bases and J 1 base, with 10 bases left between them. This CDR3 comprises 14 residues. Per germline, CDR1 MGHRA and CDR2 YSYEKL. CDR3 nucleotide sequence: TGCGCCAGCAGCCGACTCAAGGCGAACACTGAAGCTTTCTTT. Amino acids: CASSRLKANTEAFF.